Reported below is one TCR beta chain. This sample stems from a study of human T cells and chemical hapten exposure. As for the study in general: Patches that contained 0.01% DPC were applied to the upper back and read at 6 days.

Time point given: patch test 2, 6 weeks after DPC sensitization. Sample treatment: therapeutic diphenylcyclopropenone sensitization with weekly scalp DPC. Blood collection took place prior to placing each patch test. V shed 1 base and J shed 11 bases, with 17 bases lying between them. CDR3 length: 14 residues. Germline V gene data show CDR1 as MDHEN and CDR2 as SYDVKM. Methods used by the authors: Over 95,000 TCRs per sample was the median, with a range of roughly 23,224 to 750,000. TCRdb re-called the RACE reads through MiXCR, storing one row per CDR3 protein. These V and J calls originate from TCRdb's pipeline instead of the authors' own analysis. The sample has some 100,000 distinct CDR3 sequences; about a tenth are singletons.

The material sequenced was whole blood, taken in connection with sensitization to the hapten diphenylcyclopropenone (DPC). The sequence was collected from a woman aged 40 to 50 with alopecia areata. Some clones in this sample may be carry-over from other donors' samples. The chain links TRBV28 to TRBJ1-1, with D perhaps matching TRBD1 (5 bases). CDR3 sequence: CASSLSLSAGKAFF. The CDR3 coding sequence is TGTGCCAGCAGTTTATCTCTCTCAGCAGGGAAGGCTTTCTTT.